These 31 T cell receptor beta chains originate from one sample sequenced in a study of T cell changes during pregnancy in multiple sclerosis. The protocol was immunoSEQ multiplex PCR, while the TCRdb copy is restricted to in-frame clones and leaves out a portion. The data show under 60,000 clones, about 91% seen once. Material: CD8+ T cells from peripheral blood mononuclear cells, obtained after pregnancy. These receptor sequences come from a female donor with multiple sclerosis, enrolled in a pregnancy study.

The CDR3 nucleotides read TGTGCCACCTCCGACGGGGGACAGGGGGGCATCGGGGAGCTGTTTTTT. Its translation is CATSDGGQGGIGELFF. The rearrangement uses TRBV6-4 and TRBJ2-2; 11 bases map to TRBD1. The CDR3 sequence is 16 residues long. The V segment lost 10 bases and the J segment 7 bases; nucleotides outside the gene matches: 14. Per the germline V gene, CDR1 is MRHNA and CDR2 is SNTAGT.

The chain combines TRBV29-1 with TRBJ1-2; tentatively, D is TRBD1 (5 bases). Germline V gives CDR1 SQVTM, CDR2 ANQGSEA. Trimming cost V 8 bases and J 4 bases, with 17 bases left between them. The CDR3 has 13 residues. In DNA, the CDR3 is TGCAGCTCATCGGGGGGGGAGGGCTATGGCTACACCTTC. Amino acids: CSSSGGEGYGYTF.

The chain uses TRBV7-8 and TRBJ1-2; 7 positions match TRBD1. Germline V gene sequence: CDR1 SGHVS, CDR2 FQNEAQ. The CDR3 spans 16 residues. The junction had 11 bases not matched to a gene; V was cut back by 2 bases and J by 5 bases. CDR3 sequence (DNA): TGTGCCAGCAGCTTACCAAAAACAGGGGAATCGTATGGCTACACCTTC. Protein: CASSLPKTGESYGYTF.

The chain has TRBV7-9 and TRBJ1-3; D gene unclear. V was pared by 6 bases and J by 0 bases, with 12 bases between. This CDR3 region has 15 residues. Per the germline V gene, CDR1 is SEHNR and CDR2 is FQNEAQ (reference sequence). Here the CDR3 DNA reads TGTGCCAGCAGGGAGGACGGAAGCTCTGGAAACACCATATATTTT. It specifies CASREDGSSGNTIYF.

The J gene is TRBJ2-1, the V gene TRBV27; 7 bases are shared with TRBD2. Germline assignment: CDR1 MNHEY and CDR2 SMNVEV (reference sequence). The CDR3 extends over 14 amino acids. V gave up 4 bases and J gave up 2 bases; unmatched junction bases: 2. CDR3: CASSSGGTYNEQFF. As DNA, the CDR3 is TGTGCCAGCAGTTCCGGGGGGACCTACAATGAGCAGTTCTTC.

V gene TRBV14 combines with J gene TRBJ2-3, with 7 bases fitting TRBD2. The CDR3 loop spans 15 amino acids. Unmatched junction bases numbered 6, after V lost 4 bases and J lost 2 bases. Germline V gene data show CDR1 as SGHDN and CDR2 as FVKESK. CDR3 in DNA: TGTGCCAGCAGCCGGGGAGCGGGGCTCACAGATACGCAGTATTTT. Residues: CASSRGAGLTDTQYF.

V is TRBV9 and J is TRBJ1-2, with no clear D. Trimming cost V 1 base and J 2 bases, with 12 bases left between them. Germline V gives CDR1 SGDLS, CDR2 YYNGEE. This CDR3 is built from 15 residues. The CDR3 DNA reads TGTGCCAGCAGCGTAAGGTCTGGGAGAAACTATGGCTACACCTTC. It yields the protein CASSVRSGRNYGYTF.

This chain uses TRBV10-3 with TRBJ1-5; possibly TRBD1 for D (6 bases). The CDR3 has 15 amino acids. The germline CDR1 and CDR2 sequences are ENHRY and SYGVKD. Trimming pared 2 bases from V and 3 bases from J, leaving 11 bases between. The CDR3 DNA reads TGTGCCATCAGTGAGACTCAGGGGTACAATCAGCCCCAGCATTTT. This translates into CAISETQGYNQPQHF.

This chain joins TRBV9 and TRBJ2-1; 12 bases are shared with TRBD2. J lost 11 bases, V lost 3 bases, and 9 bases had no gene match. CDR1 and CDR2 from the germline V gene are SGDLS and YYNGEE. This CDR3 spans 15 amino acids. The CDR3 nucleotides read TGTGCCAGCAGCGCTAGCGGGGGGGATTCGGCACAGCAGTTCTTC. This encodes CASSASGGDSAQQFF.

The chain employs TRBV6-1 and TRBJ1-2; 8 bases line up with TRBD1. The CDR3 is made up of 15 amino acids. The V and J ends lost 8 bases and 1 base, in that order; junction bases with no gene match: 9. CDR1 and CDR2 from the germline V gene are MNHNS and SASEGT. The CDR3 spells CASQPPTGGNYGYTF. The CDR3 region has the DNA TGTGCCAGCCAACCCCCCACAGGGGGTAACTATGGCTACACCTTC.

This sequence joins TRBV5-6 and TRBJ2-1; no clear D gene. V was shortened by 1 base and J by 5 bases, with 7 bases between the two germline ends. In germline, CDR1 is SGHDT, CDR2 YYEEEE. The CDR3 extends over 13 amino acids. The CDR3 DNA reads TGTGCCAGCAGCTTGTCAGGAAACAATGAGCAGTTCTTC. Translated, it gives CASSLSGNNEQFF.

Of note for this clone: Other DNA sequences of this sample code for an identical CDR3. The V gene is TRBV5-4, the J gene TRBJ1-1, with D possibly TRBD1 on 5 matching bases. Germline V CDR1 and CDR2: SGHNT, YYREEE (reference sequence). Between the trimmed V and J ends, which lost 3 bases and 6 bases, there was a span of 18 bases. The CDR3 consists of 15 residues. The CDR3 DNA is TGTGCCAGCAGCTGCTGCAGGGCAGGGTTCGCTGAAGCTTTCTTT. It encodes CASSCCRAGFAEAFF.

The chain uses TRBV28 and TRBJ2-7, with 9 nucleotides matching TRBD1. V shed 8 bases, J shed 5 bases, and the junction held 10 bases outside the gene matches. The CDR3 runs 14 residues. Germline V gives CDR1 MDHEN, CDR2 SYDVKM. Written as DNA, the CDR3 is TGTGCCAGCTATACAGGGACAGGGTTAAACGAGCAGTACTTC. This codes for CASYTGTGLNEQYF.

V is TRBV2 and J is TRBJ1-1; TRBD1 agrees at 7 bases. The germline V gene has CDR1 SNHLY and CDR2 FYNNEI. The V segment lost 10 bases and the J segment 4 bases; nucleotides outside the gene matches: 12. This CDR3 region has 14 residues. CDR3 amino acids: CAILTQGDGTEAFF. CDR3 nucleotides: TGTGCCATCCTCACCCAGGGGGATGGCACTGAAGCTTTCTTT.

The chain employs TRBV6-6 and TRBJ2-1, with D perhaps TRBD1 (6 bases). The CDR3 spans 15 residues. Germline lookup yields CDR1 MNHNY and CDR2 SVGAGI (reference sequence). Trimming removed 5 bases from V and 3 bases from J, with 14 bases in between. The CDR3 DNA follows: TGTGCCAGCAGTCCCGGGACACTGGACTACAATGAGCAGTTCTTC. It translates to CASSPGTLDYNEQFF.

This chain joins TRBV30 and TRBJ1-1; D is perhaps TRBD1 (6 bases). Trimming took off 5 bases at V and 0 bases at J, with 7 bases between the two ends. Germline-derived CDR1 and CDR2 are GTSNPN and SVGIG (reference sequence). CDR3 length: 12 amino acids. The CDR3 coding sequence is TGTGCCTGGCAGGGGTTGAACACTGAAGCTTTCTTT. Its translation: CAWQGLNTEAFF.

The V call is TRBV2, the J call TRBJ1-1; D is perhaps TRBD1 (6 bases). The V end was cut by 6 bases, the J end by 7 bases, with 15 bases between. This CDR3 is built from 13 residues. Germline V lookup: CDR1 SNHLY, CDR2 FYNNEI. The CDR3 DNA is TGTGCCAGCAGAAAGGGGGTGCAACGTGAAGCTTTCTTT. Its translation: CASRKGVQREAFF. The variable domain in full, completed from reference TRBV2 and TRBJ1-1, reads EPEVTQTPSHQVTQMGQEVILRCVPISNHLYFYWYRQILGQKVEFLVSFYNNEISEKSEIFDDQFSVERPDGSNFTLKIRSTKLEDSAMYFCASRKGVQREAFFGQGTRLTVV.

This clone was detected once. The chain has TRBV6-5 and TRBJ1-1; D not resolved. Germline CDR1 MNHEY, CDR2 SVGAGI. CDR3 length: 12 residues. V gave up 5 bases and J gave up 10 bases, with 14 bases separating them. CDR3: CASSPPDTVAFF. In DNA, the CDR3 is TGTGCCAGCAGTCCCCCAGACACAGTAGCTTTCTTT.

CDR3 nucleotides: TGTGCCAGCAGCGACTCAGGGGGGATGAACACTGAAGCTTTCTTT. This translates into CASSDSGGMNTEAFF. This chain connects TRBV27 to TRBJ1-1; 7 positions match TRBD1. This CDR3 contains 15 residues. CDR1 and CDR2 from the germline V gene are MNHEY and SMNVEV (reference sequence). The V gene end was trimmed by 6 bases and the J gene end by 0 bases; junction bases not matched to a gene: 7.

J is TRBJ2-5 and V is TRBV19; TRBD1 matches at 7 bases. The CDR3 is 16 residues long. V lost 0 bases and J lost 3; bases outside the gene matches: 7. Looked up from germline, CDR1 is LNHDA and CDR2 is SQIVND (reference sequence). The CDR3 DNA reads TGTGCCAGTAGTATAGACGGGACAGCTTGGGAAGAGACCCAGTACTTC. It specifies CASSIDGTAWEETQYF.

This clone occurred once. The CDR3 is CASRTGRGFIYTGELFF. The CDR3 DNA sequence: TGTGCCAGCAGGACTGGGAGAGGGTTCATCTACACCGGGGAGCTGTTTTTT. The V gene is TRBV2, the J gene TRBJ2-2; D is possibly TRBD2 (5 bases). This CDR3 spans 17 amino acids. The germline V gene encodes CDR1 SNHLY and CDR2 FYNNEI. Trimming shortened V by 6 bases and J by 3 bases, and 20 bases separated the two germline ends.

The V gene is TRBV6-4, the J gene TRBJ2-3; TRBD2 agrees at 11 bases. CDR1 MRHNA and CDR2 SNTAGT come from the germline V gene. This CDR3 region has 15 residues. Losses at the gene ends were 7 bases for V and 0 bases for J; bases not matched to a gene: 3. The CDR3, as DNA: TGTGCCAGCACGCGACTAGCGGGGAGCACAGATACGCAGTATTTT. Its translation is CASTRLAGSTDTQYF.

In its sample, this clone was seen a few times. The chain combines TRBV2 with TRBJ2-7; no firm D call. The V gene lost 5 bases and the J gene lost 4 bases, with 6 bases spanning the gap. Germline assignment: CDR1 SNHLY and CDR2 FYNNEI. The CDR3 extends over 11 amino acids. CDR3 bases: TGTGCCAGCAGTCCAATTTACGAGCAGTACTTC. It encodes CASSPIYEQYF.

This chain connects TRBV10-3 to TRBJ1-5; possibly TRBD1 for D (5 bases). The V end was cut by 0 bases, the J end by 0 bases, with 12 bases between. Germline-derived CDR1 and CDR2 are ENHRY and SYGVKD. The CDR3 has 17 amino acids. CDR3 DNA sequence: TGTGCCATCAGTGAGTCAGCGACAGACCCTAGCAATCAGCCCCAGCATTTT. Its protein product is CAISESATDPSNQPQHF.

The J gene is TRBJ2-5, the V gene TRBV25-1; the D gene is possibly TRBD1 (6 bases). This CDR3 is 11 amino acids long. Germline CDR1 MGHDK, CDR2 SYGVNS. Trimming took off 7 bases at V and 4 bases at J, with 7 bases between the two ends. The chain's CDR3 is CASIGGETQYF. The CDR3 DNA is TGTGCCAGCATAGGGGGAGAGACCCAGTACTTC.

To note about this clone: Mismatch with germline at one junction end may stem from a read error. This rearrangement joins TRBV6-5 to TRBJ2-7, with 7 nucleotides matching TRBD1. Germline assignment: CDR1 MNHEY and CDR2 SVGAGI. There are 13 residues in the CDR3. CDR3 nucleotide sequence: TGTGCCAGCAGCACGGGACAGAACTACAAGCAGTACTTC. It codes for CASSTGQNYKQYF.

This chain connects TRBV7-9 to TRBJ1-2; the D gene is possibly TRBD1 (6 bases). Germline V lookup: CDR1 SEHNR, CDR2 FQNEAQ (reference sequence). There are 16 residues in the CDR3. Trimming stripped 5 bases from V and 0 bases from J, with 16 bases between. The CDR3, as DNA: TGTGCCAGCAGCCTAGACAGGTCGATGACTAACTATGGCTACACCTTC. Translating it yields CASSLDRSMTNYGYTF.

The V and J genes are TRBV7-9 and TRBJ2-1; TRBD2 might be the D (5 bases). Germline CDR1 SEHNR, CDR2 FQNEAQ (reference sequence). The germline V and J ends were trimmed by 5 bases and 0 bases, with 17 bases remaining between them. The CDR3 covers 17 residues. In nucleotides, the CDR3 is TGTGCCAGCAGCCCAGGCGGGCTAGCAGCCTCCTACAATGAGCAGTTCTTC. Protein: CASSPGGLAASYNEQFF.

The V call is TRBV2, the J call TRBJ1-5; D unclear. Trimming removed 6 bases from V and 8 bases from J, with 11 bases in between. This CDR3 region has 12 residues. Germline V gives CDR1 SNHLY, CDR2 FYNNEI. The CDR3 nucleotides read TGTGCCAGCAGAAGCGGCATAGAGCCCCAGCATTTT. This translates into CASRSGIEPQHF. The full variable domain, in which reference TRBV2 and TRBJ1-5 provide the parts outside the CDR3, is EPEVTQTPSHQVTQMGQEVILRCVPISNHLYFYWYRQILGQKVEFLVSFYNNEISEKSEIFDDQFSVERPDGSNFTLKIRSTKLEDSAMYFCASRSGIEPQHFGDGTRLSIL.

The chain is built from TRBV4-1 and TRBJ2-7; TRBD1 aligns across 7 bases. V shed 5 bases and J 1 base; nucleotides not matched to a gene: 8. CDR1 and CDR2 (germline): MGHRA, YSYEKL. The CDR3 runs to 15 residues. The CDR3 here is CASSKPGQPSYEQYF. DNA of the CDR3: TGCGCCAGCAGCAAACCGGGACAGCCTTCCTACGAGCAGTACTTC.

V is TRBV19 and J is TRBJ2-7; D may be TRBD1 (6 bases). The ends were cut back, 5 bases at V and 4 bases at J, with 15 bases in the middle. In germline, CDR1 is LNHDA, CDR2 SQIVND (reference sequence). The CDR3 spans 14 residues. CDR3 sequence: CASSPLDSIYEQYF. The CDR3 coding sequence is TGTGCCAGTAGTCCATTGGACAGCATATACGAGCAGTACTTC.